What follows are 21 T cell receptor beta chains derived from one specimen sequenced in a study of cytomegalovirus exposure and HLA in healthy donors listed by TCRdb under 2017. The library came from the immunoSEQ multiplex PCR assay. The multiplex PCR relied on a mix of 60 forward primers for TCR Vbeta segments and 13 reverse primers for TCR Jbeta segments. TCRdb limited this immuneACCESS table to in-frame rearrangements with V and J called. A share of clones is missing; checked studies link under half to unresolved V genes, and the rest is unexplained. Here the sample has 85,000 to 95,000 clones; 60% to 70% occur a single time. The ten largest clones represent just under 6.5% of the sample. Source material: PBMCs. These receptors all stem from a woman aged 30 to 39 in good health and CMV-seronegative.

This clone was detected only a few times. This chain joins TRBV5-4 and TRBJ1-1; the D gene is possibly TRBD1 (6 bases). V was clipped by 0 bases and J by 4 bases, with 13 bases between them. In germline, CDR1 is SGHNT, CDR2 YYREEE (reference sequence). The CDR3 has 15 residues. As DNA, the CDR3 is TGTGCCAGCAGCTTGGGCAGGGGTTATGGCACTGAAGCTTTCTTT. Translated: CASSLGRGYGTEAFF. Full variable domain (missing parts from reference TRBV5-4 and TRBJ1-1): ETGVTQSPTHLIKTRGQQVTLRCSSQSGHNTVSWYQQALGQGPQFIFQYYREEENGRGNFPPRFSGLQFPNYSSELNVNALELDDSALYLCASSLGRGYGTEAFFGQGTRLTVV.

V gene TRBV28 combines with J gene TRBJ2-1; D gene uncertain. V shed 5 bases and J shed 4 bases, with 9 bases lying between them. Germline CDR1 reads MDHEN; CDR2 reads SYDVKM. This CDR3 has 13 residues. CDR3 in DNA: TGTGCCAGCAGTCCCCGTTCTTACAATGAGCAGTTCTTC. Its protein is CASSPRSYNEQFF.

J is TRBJ1-5 and V is TRBV28; the D is unclear. Deletions cut 8 bases from V and 1 base from J, with 12 bases between. CDR1 MDHEN and CDR2 SYDVKM come from the germline V gene. The CDR3 is 14 residues long. The CDR3 reads CASRSGGSNQPQHF. The DNA for the CDR3 is TGTGCCAGCCGGTCGGGTGGGAGCAATCAGCCCCAGCATTTT.

The chain links TRBV27 to TRBJ1-3; 8 positions match TRBD1. The V and J ends lost 6 bases and 4 bases, in that order; junction bases with no gene match: 2. Per germline, CDR1 MNHEY and CDR2 SMNVEV (reference sequence). The CDR3 has 13 amino acids. The DNA of the CDR3 is TGTGCCAGCAGAGGGACAGGAGGAAACACCATATATTTT. As protein: CASRGTGGNTIYF.

Notes on this clone: At one boundary the junction diverges from the germline segment, which might be a read error. The V call is TRBV7-2, the J call TRBJ2-5, with 12 bases lining up with TRBD2. Germline lookup yields CDR1 SGHTA and CDR2 FQGNSA. CDR3 length: 14 amino acids. In nucleotides, the CDR3 is TGTGCCAGCAGCTCGAATCTAGCGGGAGGGCCCCAATACTTC. This codes for CASSSNLAGGPQYF.

The J gene is TRBJ1-4, the V gene TRBV18; 7 nucleotides line up with TRBD1. Germline assignment: CDR1 KGHSH and CDR2 LQKENI. The junction had 6 bases not matched to a gene; V was cut back by 2 bases and J by 3 bases. The CDR3 is 16 residues long. CDR3 sequence reads: CASSPFSQGANEKLFF. The CDR3 coding sequence is TGTGCCAGCTCACCATTTTCCCAGGGGGCTAATGAAAAACTGTTTTTT.

The CDR3 is CASSNRGSTGELFF. Written as DNA, the CDR3 is TGCGCCAGCAGCAATAGGGGTAGTACCGGGGAGCTGTTTTTT. The chain joins TRBV5-1 to TRBJ2-2; D may be TRBD1 (5 bases). The CDR3 spans 14 residues. Trimming cost V 4 bases and J 5 bases, with 12 bases left between them. Germline values: CDR1 SGHRS, CDR2 YFSETQ.

This chain links TRBV5-1 with TRBJ2-7; 9 positions match TRBD1. Germline V gene sequence: CDR1 SGHRS, CDR2 YFSETQ. J was trimmed by 3 bases and V by 4 bases; bases with no gene match: 11. CDR3 size: 16 residues. The CDR3 protein is CASSGGTGRTVYEQYF. The CDR3, as DNA: TGCGCCAGCAGCGGAGGGACAGGGCGGACTGTCTACGAGCAGTACTTC.

V is TRBV28 and J is TRBJ2-6; D is perhaps TRBD2 (5 bases). V was trimmed by 3 bases and J by 3 bases, leaving 9 bases between them. The CDR3 loop spans 15 amino acids. Per germline, CDR1 MDHEN and CDR2 SYDVKM. In nucleotides, the CDR3 is TGTGCCAGCAGTTTCCCGGGGAGTGGGGCCAACGTCCTGACTTTC. This sequence encodes CASSFPGSGANVLTF.

This chain connects TRBV2 to TRBJ1-1; the D gene is possibly TRBD1 (6 bases). Trimming took 7 bases from V and 0 from J, leaving 12 bases between them. Germline CDR1 is SNHLY and CDR2 is FYNNEI. This CDR3 is built from 14 residues. The CDR3 spells CASIQRGMNTEAFF. In nucleotides, the CDR3 is TGTGCCAGCATTCAGAGGGGGATGAACACTGAAGCTTTCTTT.

This clone was seen more than once but under ten times. This chain's CDR3 is CASSIIGRGKFEQYF. The CDR3 coding sequence is TGTGCCAGCAGCATTATCGGCAGGGGGAAGTTCGAGCAGTACTTC. The rearrangement links TRBV7-9 to TRBJ2-7; the match to TRBD1 covers 7 bases. The CDR3 runs to 15 residues. V was pared by 5 bases and J by 6 bases, with 13 bases of the junction left unmatched. CDR1 SEHNR and CDR2 FQNEAQ come from the germline V gene (reference sequence). The whole variable domain, remainder taken from reference TRBV7-9 and TRBJ2-7, is DTGVSQNPRHKITKRGQNVTFRCDPISEHNRLYWYRQTLGQGPEFLTYFQNEAQLEKSRLLSDRFSAERPKGSFSTLEIQRTEQGDSAMYLCASSIIGRGKFEQYFGPGTRLTVT.

This chain connects TRBV2 to TRBJ1-2; 9 bases are shared with TRBD1. Germline-derived CDR1 and CDR2 are SNHLY and FYNNEI. V was clipped by 6 bases and J by 4 bases; unmatched bases: 6. This CDR3 is 14 amino acids long. The CDR3 loop is CASRGDRAVYGYTF. The DNA for the CDR3 is TGTGCCAGCAGGGGGGACAGGGCTGTCTATGGCTACACCTTC.

This clone was seen a handful of times. The rearrangement joins TRBV6-6 to TRBJ1-2; 9 nucleotides match TRBD1. The CDR3 is 15 amino acids. With 4 bases clipped from V and 7 bases from J, the junction kept 10 bases outside the gene matches. CDR1 is MNHNY and CDR2 is SVGAGI in the germline V gene (reference sequence). The CDR3: CASSFTGGASSGYTF. The CDR3 nucleotides are TGTGCCAGCAGTTTCACAGGGGGCGCATCTTCTGGCTACACCTTC.

This chain uses TRBV5-1 with TRBJ2-3; tentative D call: TRBD1 (5 bases). V was shortened by 7 bases and J by 0 bases, with 9 bases between the two germline ends. The CDR3 sequence is 13 residues long. Germline CDR1 reads SGHRS; CDR2 reads YFSETQ. The CDR3, as DNA: TGCGCCAGCGCTGACAGAAGCACAGATACGCAGTATTTT. The encoded protein is CASADRSTDTQYF.

V is TRBV9 and J is TRBJ2-7; 12 nucleotides line up with TRBD2. With 3 bases clipped from V and 3 bases from J, the junction kept 7 bases outside the gene matches. Germline V gives CDR1 SGDLS, CDR2 YYNGEE. The CDR3 is made up of 16 amino acids. CDR3 protein: CASSAHTSGRNYEQYF. The CDR3 DNA is TGTGCCAGCAGCGCCCATACTAGCGGGAGGAACTACGAGCAGTACTTC.

V and J are TRBV25-1 and TRBJ1-1; unclear D gene. The V end was cut by 3 bases, the J end by 0 bases, with 14 bases between. The CDR3 runs to 16 residues. Germline V CDR1 and CDR2: MGHDK, SYGVNS. CDR3 DNA sequence: TGTGCCAGCAGTGAGCGACTTATAAGAATGAACACTGAAGCTTTCTTT. This gives the protein CASSERLIRMNTEAFF.

The V gene is TRBV5-6, the J gene TRBJ2-7; 11 nucleotides match TRBD2. Germline lookup yields CDR1 SGHDT and CDR2 YYEEEE. The CDR3 is 18 amino acids. Unmatched junction bases numbered 12, after V lost 4 bases and J lost 0 bases. This CDR3 reads CASSPGTSGVLSSYEQYF. The CDR3 DNA is TGTGCCAGCAGCCCCGGGACTAGCGGAGTCCTCAGCTCCTACGAGCAGTACTTC. The variable domain in full, with the rest retrieved from reference TRBV5-6 and TRBJ2-7, is DAGVTQSPTHLIKTRGQQVTLRCSPKSGHDTVSWYQQALGQGPQFIFQYYEEEERQRGNFPDRFSGHQFPNYSSELNVNALLLGDSALYLCASSPGTSGVLSSYEQYFGPGTRLTVT.

The rearrangement joins TRBV5-1 to TRBJ2-5; possibly TRBD2 for D (7 bases). The V gene lost 3 bases and the J gene lost 4 bases, with 13 bases spanning the gap. The germline V gene encodes CDR1 SGHRS and CDR2 YFSETQ. This CDR3 comprises 14 residues. This chain's CDR3 is CASSSQGRVETQYF. As DNA, the CDR3 is TGCGCCAGCAGCTCTCAGGGGAGGGTAGAGACCCAGTACTTC.

The rearrangement joins TRBV7-3 to TRBJ1-1, with a possible D match to TRBD1 (6 bases). Germline CDR1 reads SGHTA; CDR2 reads FQGTGA. The CDR3 totals 13 residues. With 4 bases removed from V and 3 bases from J, the gap between germline ends came to 9 bases. This CDR3 is CASSSNRDTEAFF. The CDR3 DNA follows: TGTGCCAGCAGCTCCAACAGGGACACTGAAGCTTTCTTT. Filled out from reference TRBV7-3 and TRBJ1-1, the complete variable domain reads GAGVSQTPSNKVTEKGKYVELRCDPISGHTALYWYRQSLGQGPEFLIYFQGTGAADDSGLPNDRFFAVRPEGSVSTLKIQRTERGDSAVYLCASSSNRDTEAFFGQGTRLTVV.

This sequence joins TRBV7-2 and TRBJ2-5, with TRBD1 matching over 8 bases. V gave up 5 bases and J gave up 1 base; unmatched junction bases: 3. The CDR3 loop spans 14 amino acids. From germline, CDR1 is SGHTA and CDR2 FQGNSA. The CDR3 region has the DNA TGTGCCAGCAGCCGAGACAGGGGCCAAGAGACCCAGTACTTC. Protein sequence: CASSRDRGQETQYF.

This clone came up a few times. The rearrangement joins TRBV11-2 to TRBJ2-5, with 9 nucleotides matching TRBD1. Trimming removed 6 bases from V and 4 bases from J; junction bases left unmatched: 9. The CDR3 length is 15 residues. In germline, CDR1 is SGHAT, CDR2 FQNNGV. The CDR3 loop reads CASRRSATGGETQYF. Written as DNA, the CDR3 is TGTGCCAGCAGACGTTCAGCGACAGGGGGAGAGACCCAGTACTTC.